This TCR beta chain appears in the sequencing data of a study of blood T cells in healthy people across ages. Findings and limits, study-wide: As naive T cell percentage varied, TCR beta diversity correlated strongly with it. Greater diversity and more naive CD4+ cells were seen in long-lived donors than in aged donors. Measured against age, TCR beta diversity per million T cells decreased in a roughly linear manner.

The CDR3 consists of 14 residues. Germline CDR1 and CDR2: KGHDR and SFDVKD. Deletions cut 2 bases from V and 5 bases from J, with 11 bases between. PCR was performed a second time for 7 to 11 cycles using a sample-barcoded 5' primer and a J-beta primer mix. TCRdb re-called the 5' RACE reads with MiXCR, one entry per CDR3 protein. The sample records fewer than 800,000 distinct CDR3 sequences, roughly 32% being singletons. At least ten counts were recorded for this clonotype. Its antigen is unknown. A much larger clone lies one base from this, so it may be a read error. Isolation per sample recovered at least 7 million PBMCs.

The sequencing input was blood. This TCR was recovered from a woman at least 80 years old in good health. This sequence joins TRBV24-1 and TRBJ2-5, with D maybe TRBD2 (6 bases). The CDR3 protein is CATSDSRGGETQYF. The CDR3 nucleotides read TGTGCCACCAGTGATTCGCGAGGAGGGGAGACCCAGTACTTC.